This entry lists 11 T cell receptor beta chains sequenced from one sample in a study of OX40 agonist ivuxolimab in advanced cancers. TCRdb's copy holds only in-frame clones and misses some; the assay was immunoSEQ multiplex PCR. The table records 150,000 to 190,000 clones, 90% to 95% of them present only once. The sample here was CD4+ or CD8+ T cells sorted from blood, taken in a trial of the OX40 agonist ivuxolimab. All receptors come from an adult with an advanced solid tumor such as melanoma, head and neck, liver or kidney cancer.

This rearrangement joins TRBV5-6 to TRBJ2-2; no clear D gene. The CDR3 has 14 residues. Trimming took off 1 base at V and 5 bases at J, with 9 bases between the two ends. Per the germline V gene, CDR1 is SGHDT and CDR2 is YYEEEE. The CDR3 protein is CASSLSLFTGELFF. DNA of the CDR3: TGTGCCAGCAGCTTGAGTCTGTTTACCGGGGAGCTGTTTTTT.

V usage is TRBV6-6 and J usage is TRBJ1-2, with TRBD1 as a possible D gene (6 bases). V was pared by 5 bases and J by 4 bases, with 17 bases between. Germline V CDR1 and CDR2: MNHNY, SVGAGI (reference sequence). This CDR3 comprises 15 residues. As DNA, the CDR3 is TGTGCCAGCAGTAGGACAGATAGACTAGCCTATGGCTACACCTTC. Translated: CASSRTDRLAYGYTF.

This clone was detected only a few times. CDR3 in amino acids: CASSSPPSSGNTIYF. The CDR3 nucleotides are TGTGCCAGCAGCTCACCGCCTAGCTCTGGAAACACCATATATTTT. The chain links TRBV7-9 to TRBJ1-3; the D is unclear. Trimming took off 4 bases at V and 0 bases at J, with 10 bases between the two ends. There are 15 residues in the CDR3. Looked up from germline, CDR1 is SEHNR and CDR2 is FQNEAQ (reference sequence).

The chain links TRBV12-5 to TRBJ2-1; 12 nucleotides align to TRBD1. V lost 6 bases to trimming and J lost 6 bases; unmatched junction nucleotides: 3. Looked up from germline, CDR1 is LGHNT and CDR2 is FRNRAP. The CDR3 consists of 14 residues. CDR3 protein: CASGSGQGANEQFF. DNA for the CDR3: TGTGCTAGTGGCTCGGGACAGGGGGCCAATGAGCAGTTCTTC.

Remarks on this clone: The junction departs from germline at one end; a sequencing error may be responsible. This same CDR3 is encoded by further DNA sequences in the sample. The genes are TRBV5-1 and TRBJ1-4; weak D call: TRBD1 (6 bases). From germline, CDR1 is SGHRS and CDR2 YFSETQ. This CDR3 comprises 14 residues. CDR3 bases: TGTGCCAGCAGCTTGCTAGGGGGGATTGAAAAACTGTTTTTT. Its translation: CASSLLGGIEKLFF.

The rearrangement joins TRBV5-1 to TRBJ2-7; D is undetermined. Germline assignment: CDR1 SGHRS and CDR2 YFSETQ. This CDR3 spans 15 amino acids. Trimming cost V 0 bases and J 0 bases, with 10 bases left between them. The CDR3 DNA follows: TGCGCCAGCAGCTTGGCCCCGACGGCCTCCTACGAGCAGTACTTC. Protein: CASSLAPTASYEQYF.

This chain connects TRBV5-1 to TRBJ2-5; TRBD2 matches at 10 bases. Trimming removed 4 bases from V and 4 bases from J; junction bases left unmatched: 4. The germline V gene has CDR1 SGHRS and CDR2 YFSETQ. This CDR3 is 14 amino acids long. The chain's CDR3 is CASSTLAGGETQYF. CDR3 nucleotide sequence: TGCGCCAGCAGCACCTTAGCGGGAGGAGAGACCCAGTACTTC.

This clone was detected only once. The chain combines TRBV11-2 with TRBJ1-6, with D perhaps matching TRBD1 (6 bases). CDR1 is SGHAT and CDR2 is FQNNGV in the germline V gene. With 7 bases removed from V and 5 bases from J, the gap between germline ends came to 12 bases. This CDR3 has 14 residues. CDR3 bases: TGTGCCAGCACATTCGGGGGGCATAATTCACCCCTCCACTTT. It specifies CASTFGGHNSPLHF.

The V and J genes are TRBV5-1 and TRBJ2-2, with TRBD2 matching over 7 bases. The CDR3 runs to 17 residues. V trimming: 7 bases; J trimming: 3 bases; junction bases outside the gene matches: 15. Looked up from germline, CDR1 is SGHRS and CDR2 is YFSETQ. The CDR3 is CASFQTSLDTYTGELFF. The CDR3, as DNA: TGCGCCAGCTTCCAGACTAGCCTCGACACTTACACCGGGGAGCTGTTTTTT.

In DNA form, the CDR3 reads TGTGCCAGCAGTTTTGTTACAGGGGTCCGTGGGGAGCAGTACTTC. Translating it yields CASSFVTGVRGEQYF. The chain couples TRBV28 to TRBJ2-7, with 7 bases fitting TRBD1. J was trimmed by 7 bases and V by 3 bases; bases with no gene match: 12. The CDR3 loop spans 15 amino acids. From germline, CDR1 is MDHEN and CDR2 SYDVKM.

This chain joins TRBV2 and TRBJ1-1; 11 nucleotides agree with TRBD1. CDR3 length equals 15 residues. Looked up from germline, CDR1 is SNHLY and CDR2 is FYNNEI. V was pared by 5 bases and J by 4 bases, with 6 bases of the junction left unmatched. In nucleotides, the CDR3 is TGTGCCAGCAGTCCGGACAGGGGGCATGGCACTGAAGCTTTCTTT. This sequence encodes CASSPDRGHGTEAFF.